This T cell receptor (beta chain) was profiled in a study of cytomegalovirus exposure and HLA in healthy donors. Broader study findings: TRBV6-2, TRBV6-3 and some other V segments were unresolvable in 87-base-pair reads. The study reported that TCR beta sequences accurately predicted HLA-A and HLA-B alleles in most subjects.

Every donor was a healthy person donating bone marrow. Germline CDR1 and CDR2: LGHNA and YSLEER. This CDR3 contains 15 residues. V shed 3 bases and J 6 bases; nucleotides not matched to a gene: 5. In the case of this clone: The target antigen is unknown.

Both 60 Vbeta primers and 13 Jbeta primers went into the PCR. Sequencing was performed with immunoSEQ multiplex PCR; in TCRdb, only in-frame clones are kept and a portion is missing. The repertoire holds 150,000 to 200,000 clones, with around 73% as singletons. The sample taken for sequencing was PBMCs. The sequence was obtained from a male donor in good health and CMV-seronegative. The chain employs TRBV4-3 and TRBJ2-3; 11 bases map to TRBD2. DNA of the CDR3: TGCGCCAGCAGCCACTCACTAGCGGGAGACGATACGCAGTATTTT. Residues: CASSHSLAGDDTQYF.